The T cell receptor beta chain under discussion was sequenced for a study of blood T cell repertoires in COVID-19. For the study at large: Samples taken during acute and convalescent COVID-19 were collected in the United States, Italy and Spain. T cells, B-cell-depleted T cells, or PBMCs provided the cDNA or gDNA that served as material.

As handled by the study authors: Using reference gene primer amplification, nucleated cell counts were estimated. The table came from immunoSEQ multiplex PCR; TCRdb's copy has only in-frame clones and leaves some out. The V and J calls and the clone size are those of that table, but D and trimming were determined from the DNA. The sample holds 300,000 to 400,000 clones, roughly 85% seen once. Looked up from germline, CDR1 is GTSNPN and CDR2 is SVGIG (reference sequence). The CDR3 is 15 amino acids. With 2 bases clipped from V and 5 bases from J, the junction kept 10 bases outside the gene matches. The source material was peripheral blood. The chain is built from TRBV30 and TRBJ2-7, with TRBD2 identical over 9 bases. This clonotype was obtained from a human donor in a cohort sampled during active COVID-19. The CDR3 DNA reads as TGTGCCTGGAGTCCCCTAGGGCTAGCGGGACACGAGCAGTACTTC. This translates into CAWSPLGLAGHEQYF.